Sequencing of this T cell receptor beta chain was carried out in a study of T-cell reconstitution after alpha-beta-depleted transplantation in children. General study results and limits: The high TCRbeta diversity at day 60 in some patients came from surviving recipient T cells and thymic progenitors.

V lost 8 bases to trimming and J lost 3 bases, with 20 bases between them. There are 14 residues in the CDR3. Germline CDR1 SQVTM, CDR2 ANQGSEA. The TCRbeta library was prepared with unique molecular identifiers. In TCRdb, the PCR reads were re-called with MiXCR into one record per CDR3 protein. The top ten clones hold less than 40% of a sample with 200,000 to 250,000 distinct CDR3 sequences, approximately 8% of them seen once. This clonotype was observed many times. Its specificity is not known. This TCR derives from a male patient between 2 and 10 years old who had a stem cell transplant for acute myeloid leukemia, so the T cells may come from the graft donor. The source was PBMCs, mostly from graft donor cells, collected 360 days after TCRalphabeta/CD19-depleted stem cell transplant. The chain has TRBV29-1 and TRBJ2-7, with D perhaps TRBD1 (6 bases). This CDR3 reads CSTDSSLLGYEQYF. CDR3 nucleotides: TGCAGCACGGACAGTTCCCTGTTAGGCTACGAGCAGTACTTC.